One T cell receptor beta chain is described in this entry. The V gene end was trimmed by 5 bases and the J gene end by 4 bases; junction bases not matched to a gene: 12. Germline lookup yields CDR1 SGHVS and CDR2 FQNEAQ. This CDR3 is 16 amino acids long. This sample stems from a study of blood T cell repertoires in COVID-19. The overall study: Samples representing acute and convalescent COVID-19 were sourced from the United States, Italy and Spain. Sources were T cells, B-cell-depleted T cells, or PBMCs; the material itself was cDNA or gDNA.

Original methodology: The assay estimated nucleated cells by amplifying reference gene primers. Using immunoSEQ multiplex PCR, the repertoire was profiled, and TCRdb retains in-frame clones only, with some absent. Clone size and the V and J calls come from that table; the DNA yielded D and trimming. Among approximately 100,000 clones, roughly 90% were seen once, and the ten largest hold roughly 19%. Sequenced input: peripheral blood. The source is a human donor with acute or convalescent COVID-19. The donor label of this sample is uncertain. The J gene is TRBJ1-1, the V gene TRBV7-8; 8 bases agree with TRBD1. The CDR3 sequence: CASSGPDRVLFTEAFF. The CDR3 nucleotides read TGTGCCAGCAGCGGGCCGGACAGGGTTCTTTTCACTGAAGCTTTCTTT.